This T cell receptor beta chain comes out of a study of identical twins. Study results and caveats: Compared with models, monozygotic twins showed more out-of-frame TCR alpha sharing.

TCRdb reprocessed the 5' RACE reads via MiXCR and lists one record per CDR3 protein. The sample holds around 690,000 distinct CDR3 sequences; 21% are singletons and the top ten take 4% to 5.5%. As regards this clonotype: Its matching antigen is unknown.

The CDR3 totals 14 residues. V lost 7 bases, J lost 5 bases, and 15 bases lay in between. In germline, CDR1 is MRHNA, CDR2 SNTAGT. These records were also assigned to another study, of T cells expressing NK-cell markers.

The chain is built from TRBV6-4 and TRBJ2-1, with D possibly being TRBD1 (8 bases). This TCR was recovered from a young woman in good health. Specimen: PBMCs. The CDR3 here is CASTGGTGNNEQFF. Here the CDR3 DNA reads TGTGCCAGCACCGGGGGGACAGGAAACAATGAGCAGTTCTTC.